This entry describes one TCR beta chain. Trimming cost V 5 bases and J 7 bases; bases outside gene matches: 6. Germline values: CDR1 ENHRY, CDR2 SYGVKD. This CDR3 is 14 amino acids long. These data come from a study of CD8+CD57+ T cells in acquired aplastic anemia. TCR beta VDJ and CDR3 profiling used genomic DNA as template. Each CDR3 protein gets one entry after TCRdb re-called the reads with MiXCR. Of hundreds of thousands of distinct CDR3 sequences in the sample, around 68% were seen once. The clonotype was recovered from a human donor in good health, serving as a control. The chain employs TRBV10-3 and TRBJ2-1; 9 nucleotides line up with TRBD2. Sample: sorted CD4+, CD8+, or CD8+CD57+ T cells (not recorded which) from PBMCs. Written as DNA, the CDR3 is TGTGCCATCAGTAAAAGCGGGGGGAATAATGAGCAGTTCTTC. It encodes CAISKSGGNNEQFF.